This T cell receptor (beta chain) stems from a study of blood T cell repertoires in COVID-19. Those enrolled, adults aged about 18 to 89 years, came from 25 or so US areas. Profiled with immunoSEQ multiplex PCR; TCRdb holds only in-frame clones, not every one. This table holds fewer than 300,000 clones, around 90% found once. The sequenced material came from PBMCs or T cells enriched from blood (not recorded which). The receptor comes from a woman aged 35 to 49 with acute COVID-19.

The CDR3 here is CASRVGGANVLTF. CDR3 nucleotides: TGTGCTTCCAGGGTGGGTGGGGCCAACGTCCTGACTTTC. The rearrangement links TRBV30 to TRBJ2-6; D is possibly TRBD1 (5 bases). The CDR3 contains 13 residues. Germline CDR1 is GTSNPN and CDR2 is SVGIG (reference sequence).